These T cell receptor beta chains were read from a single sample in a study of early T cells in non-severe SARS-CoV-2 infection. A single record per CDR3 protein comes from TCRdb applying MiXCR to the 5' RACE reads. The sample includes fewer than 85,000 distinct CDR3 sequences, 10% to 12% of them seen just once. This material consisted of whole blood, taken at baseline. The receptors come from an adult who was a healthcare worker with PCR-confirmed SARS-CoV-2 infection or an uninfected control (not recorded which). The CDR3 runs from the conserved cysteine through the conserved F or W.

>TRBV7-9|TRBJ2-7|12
CASTPLAYEQYF
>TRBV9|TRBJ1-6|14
CASSVGPENSPLHF
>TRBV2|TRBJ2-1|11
CASSSGNEQFF
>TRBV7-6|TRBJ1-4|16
CASSLGTLGTNEKLFF
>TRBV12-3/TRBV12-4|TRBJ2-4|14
CASSLQGPKNIQYF
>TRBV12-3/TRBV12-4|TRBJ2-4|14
CASSLRRADSLQHF
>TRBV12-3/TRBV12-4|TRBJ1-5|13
CASSGDNHQPQHF
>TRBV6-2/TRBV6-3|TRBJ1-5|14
CASSGQGANQPQHF
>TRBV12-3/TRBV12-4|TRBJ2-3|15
CASSFGSGITDTQYF
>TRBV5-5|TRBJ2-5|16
CASSPRTGGYQETQYF
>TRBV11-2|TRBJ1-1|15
CASSHLQLRSSEAFF
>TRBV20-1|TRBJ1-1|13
CSASGQGGTEAFF
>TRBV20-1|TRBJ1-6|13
CSASPQGGSPLHF
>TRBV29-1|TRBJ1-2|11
CSGTDNYGYTF
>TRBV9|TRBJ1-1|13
CASSVGQGDGAFF
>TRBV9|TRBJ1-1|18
CASSVSSGAAPRNTEAFF
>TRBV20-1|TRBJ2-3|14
CSAASEGTTTTQYF
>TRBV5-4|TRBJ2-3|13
CASSLTGVDTQYF
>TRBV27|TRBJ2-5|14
CASKKPGAQETQYF
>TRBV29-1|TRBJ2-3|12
CSVGQGQDTQYF
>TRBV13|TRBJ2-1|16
CASSLAVTGAYNEQFF
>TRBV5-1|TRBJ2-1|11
CASSLFHEQFF
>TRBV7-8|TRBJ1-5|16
CASSLGAVGGHQPQHF
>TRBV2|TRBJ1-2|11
CASKTLTSYTF
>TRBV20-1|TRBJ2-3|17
CSARAASGGRNTDTQYF
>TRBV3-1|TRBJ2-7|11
CASSQGYEQYF